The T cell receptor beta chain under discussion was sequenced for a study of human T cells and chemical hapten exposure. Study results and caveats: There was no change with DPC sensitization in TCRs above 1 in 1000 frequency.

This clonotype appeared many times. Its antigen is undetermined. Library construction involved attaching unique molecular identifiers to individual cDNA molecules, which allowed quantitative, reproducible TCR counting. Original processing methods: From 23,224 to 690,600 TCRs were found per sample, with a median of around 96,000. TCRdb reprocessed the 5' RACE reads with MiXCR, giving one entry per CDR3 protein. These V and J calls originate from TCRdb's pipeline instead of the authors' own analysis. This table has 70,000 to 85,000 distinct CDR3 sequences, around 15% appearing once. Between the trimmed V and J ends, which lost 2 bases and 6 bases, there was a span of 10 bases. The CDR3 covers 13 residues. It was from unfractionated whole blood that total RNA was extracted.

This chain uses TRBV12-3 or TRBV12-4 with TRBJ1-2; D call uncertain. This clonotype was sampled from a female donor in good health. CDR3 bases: TGTGCCAGCAGTTTAAGCAGGATACATGGCTACACCTTC. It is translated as CASSLSRIHGYTF.